Below, 5 T cell receptor beta chains from the same sample are listed, as sequenced in a study of cytomegalovirus exposure and HLA in healthy donors. PCR used 60 Vbeta primers and 13 Jbeta primers. Clones were read by immunoSEQ multiplex PCR, and TCRdb kept only the in-frame ones, dropping some. This sample's clone table lists approximately 140,000 clones. Sequencing used PBMCs. The receptors derive from a man between 40 and 49 years old in good health and CMV-seronegative.

The chain recombines TRBV19 with TRBJ2-1; 8 nucleotides align to TRBD2. The V gene's germline CDR1 is LNHDA and CDR2 SQIVND (reference sequence). The junction had 14 bases not matched to a gene; V was cut back by 4 bases and J by 0 bases. The CDR3 contains 19 residues. CDR3 sequence reads: CASSTRRAGGPGSYNEQFF. The CDR3 DNA is TGTGCCAGTAGTACTAGGAGGGCGGGGGGCCCCGGCTCCTACAATGAGCAGTTCTTC.

This chain connects TRBV10-3 to TRBJ1-2, with D maybe TRBD1 (5 bases). The CDR3 is 13 amino acids. V was clipped by 5 bases and J by 4 bases, with 11 bases between them. Germline V gene sequence: CDR1 ENHRY, CDR2 SYGVKD. CDR3 sequence (DNA): TGTGCCATCAGTAGCGGGGCGGGCTATGGCTACACCTTC. Its translation: CAISSGAGYGYTF.

The V and J genes are TRBV7-9 and TRBJ2-5, with TRBD1 matching over 7 bases. The J segment lost 7 bases and the V segment lost 1 base, leaving 18 bases of the junction unmatched. The CDR3 sequence is 18 residues long. Germline-derived CDR1 and CDR2 are SEHNR and FQNEAQ (reference sequence). CDR3 nucleotide sequence: TGTGCCAGCAGCTTAGAGGGGGCAGGGGCCCCCTCACTCGGGACCCAGTACTTC. Translation: CASSLEGAGAPSLGTQYF.

The CDR3 DNA sequence: TGTGCCAGCAGGCAAGACTTGTATGAGCAGTTCTTC. It yields the protein CASRQDLYEQFF. This sequence joins TRBV7-2 and TRBJ2-1; unclear D gene. Per germline, CDR1 SGHTA and CDR2 FQGNSA. Trimming pared 6 bases from V and 8 bases from J, leaving 11 bases between. The length of the CDR3 is 12 residues.

The V gene is TRBV4-1, the J gene TRBJ1-3; D might be TRBD1 (6 bases). The ends were cut back, 4 bases at V and 4 bases at J, with 14 bases in the middle. Germline V CDR1 and CDR2: MGHRA, YSYEKL. The CDR3 runs 15 residues. The CDR3 loop reads CASSPLGARGNTIYF. The CDR3 DNA is TGCGCCAGCAGCCCTCTGGGGGCGCGGGGAAACACCATATATTTT.